This TCR beta chain was captured by sequencing in a study of T cell clonality in common variable immunodeficiency (dated by TCRdb to the mid-2010s). Overall results and qualifications from the work: Fewer TCRbeta clones were shared among CVID subjects than among healthy controls (p < 0.0001). Reportedly, TCRbeta sequences from CVID had fewer deletions and N-nucleotide insertions, and highly modified clones with 13 or more V deletions were absent from CVID. Even though DNA input was the same, control samples had an average of about 80,000 unique sequences each, compared with approximately 32,000 in CVID samples. According to the authors, figuring out what caused the increased clonality in CVID would require sequencing the repertoires of T cell subpopulations. Correlations of repertoire features with clinical complications were constrained by heterogeneity among patients within the CVID cohort. TCRbeta clonality was higher in CVID subjects than in healthy controls (t-test p = 0.018), and the increase was most characteristic of about a third of subjects.

This clone occurred many times. Its antigen is unknown. The read is 3 residues too short to cover the CDR3 end, so that end is filled in from the germline J gene. Equivalent amounts of genomic DNA from CVID and control samples were used as sequencing input. For every sample, a 60 bp segment covering the rearranged TCRbeta CDR3 region was amplified and then sequenced. TCRbeta amplification used the immunoSEQ assay, a bias-corrected multiplex PCR with high-throughput sequencing. In the original analysis: Each unique nucleotide sequence was treated as a clone and annotated with V, D and J genes, copy number and frequency. Sequences were labeled productive if in frame, and non-productive if out of frame or containing stop codons. Clonality was calculated from Shannon's entropy as previously described. Mean CDR3 Kyte-Doolittle hydropathy was derived from the predicted amino acid sequences of productive clones. Scaled V gene usage was hierarchically clustered using Manhattan distance and complete linkage with the R hclust function. To assess clone sharing by CDR3 amino acid sequence, 12 repertoires per group were resampled over 100 rounds. The repertoires were searched for around 70 published EBV-specific and around 240 published CMV-specific TCRbeta sequences. Analysis left out a couple of CVID samples that produced under 10,000 sequences, so 35 to 50 CVID repertoires remained. TCRdb's version of the immuneACCESS table is confined to in-frame rearrangements and falls short of the full clone set. An unresolved V gene accounts for under half of the shortfall where checked; the remainder is of unknown origin. V, J and clone size derive from that table, while D and trimming were established from the DNA sequence. The sample counts approximately 28,000 clones, each observed more than once. The leading ten clones occupy 3.2% of the sample.

Standard criteria, namely reduction of serum IgG, IgA and/or IgM below the normal range together with specific antibody deficiency, were applied for the diagnosis of CVID. The CVID group comprised fewer than 50 subjects, roughly 15 female and about 29 male, aged roughly 9 to 65 years with a mean age of around 40. Predominantly Caucasian heritage was noted among both the CVID patients and the healthy controls. At the time of study participation, every CVID subject had been on replacement immunoglobulin therapy for one year or longer. No CVID subject was ill or taking immunomodulatory or immunosuppressive medication when blood was collected. Heparinized peripheral whole blood samples of about 5 to 9 ml were obtained from each donor. Genomic DNA from adults with common variable immune deficiency (CVID) and from healthy adult controls was the source for sequencing TCRbeta CDR3 repertoires. Diluted blood was subjected to density centrifugation over Hypaque 1077 or Ficoll-Paque for isolation of peripheral blood mononuclear cells. Unsorted mononuclear cells served as the source of genomic DNA, which was extracted either by Qiagen column purification or by a centrifugation-based method.

Clipping removes 0 bases from V and 2 bases from J, with 3 as the unmatched junction base count. From a lookup of the germline V gene, CDR1 and CDR2 are MDHEN and SYDVKM. The CDR3 goes from the cysteine to the phenylalanine over 16 residues. The DNA has 39 bases, all within the CDR3, and is read from base 1. This TCR was recovered from a human donor with common variable immunodeficiency. The sequence links TRBV28 to TRBJ2-5, and 10 junction bases match TRBD2. The material sequenced was peripheral blood mononuclear cells. The CDR3 bases that were read are TGTGCCAGCAGTTTATGGGGTAGCGGGAGGCAAGAGACC. Its amino acids are CASSLWGSGRQET. The whole CDR3 is CASSLWGSGRQETQYF.